The source of this T cell receptor beta chain is a study of PD-L1 blockade in urothelial cancer (dated by TCRdb to 2015 to 2018). Some background on the complete study: Therapy was started in the mid-2010s for all patients, and atezolizumab 1,200 mg was administered intravenously every 3 weeks. An ECOG performance status of 0 or 1 was recorded for the patients, and 0 to 3 prior chemotherapy regimens had been received by the patients. In the same patients, whole exome sequencing and RNA sequencing of pretreatment tumors were performed in addition to TCR sequencing. Progression-free survival longer than 6 months counted as durable clinical benefit, and TCR features were additionally tested against both progression-free and overall survival. Durable clinical benefit was achieved by nine patients and was not achieved by 20 patients. TCR sequencing covered pretreatment tumor samples and matched, serially collected peripheral blood taken before and after atezolizumab treatment. Pretreatment blood TCR-seq was available for about 27 patients, at least one posttreatment blood collection was obtained for about 25 patients, and tumor TCR-seq was available for about 25 patients. A median of 141,255 T cells and some 82,000 unique TCRs was obtained from blood samples, and a median clonality of approximately 0.086 was observed. Blood samples were analyzed 3 weeks after the start of treatment (second dose) and 6 weeks after the start of treatment. About nine tenths of the roughly 29 patients were males with bladder-origin urothelial cancer, and about 65% of the roughly 30 reported a prior smoking history. An exploratory multi-omic analysis was conducted of the somatic, immune and clinical correlates of response to PD-L1 blockade with atezolizumab in urothelial cancer.

Taken from cysteine to phenylalanine, the CDR3 has 15 residues. Kept here is only the CDR3 DNA, which spans 45 bases and is read in frame from base 1. Trimming takes 5 bases off V and 4 bases off J; junction bases not matched to a gene: 10. From a lookup of the germline V gene, CDR1 and CDR2 are SGHTA and FQGTGA. The time point label on this specimen signifies: peripheral blood 6 weeks after treatment start. A cohort of about 30 patients with locally advanced or metastatic urothelial carcinoma, treated at Memorial Sloan Kettering on a trial protocol, was included. Peripheral blood mononuclear cells were collected from each patient pretreatment and during treatment, giving between 1 and 8 total time points per patient. The Qiagen DNeasy Blood extraction kit was used to purify genomic DNA from total PBMCs and tumor samples. PBMCs were collected pretreatment and during treatment and were isolated and stored as previously described.

Each PCR received spiked-in synthetic TCR analog templates so that absolute template abundance could be estimated from read counts. Using the immunoSEQ assay, TCRbeta CDR3 regions were amplified from genomic DNA with bias-controlled V and J gene primers. Sequencing of rearranged TCRbeta segments was done at approximately 20X coverage. From the authors' description of their analysis: Clustering was used to correct sequencing errors, and CDR3s were annotated against IMGT so that V, D and J genes could be assigned. Downstream analyses used only productive TCRbeta rearrangements and left out out-of-frame or stop-codon sequences. To compute clonality, Shannon entropy was normalized by the log of the number of unique productive sequences and then subtracted from one. Fisher's exact test with Benjamini-Hochberg correction, at a threshold of adjusted p below 0.01, was used to find clones that differed between time points or between blood and tumor. The table comes from immuneACCESS by way of TCRdb, which keeps in-frame sequences with V and J called. Part of the clones is missing from these tables; in studies checked, under half for an unresolved V gene and the rest for unknown reasons. V, J and clone size reflect that table, while D and trimming were determined from the DNA. In this sample the table shows about 120,000 clones, approximately 90% of which occur a single time. The ten largest clones capture 1.5% to 2% of the sample.

This clone has just a few counts. Its antigen has not been determined. No base quality information exists; no much larger clone differs at one position. General conclusions and limits of the study: At 3 weeks after the start of treatment, tumor-associated TCR clones in peripheral blood had expanded more in patients with durable benefit (n ≈ 20, p = 0.022). Because of the small sample size (n ≈ 30) and the many exploratory analyses performed, the results are intended to be regarded as hypothesis-generating. A pretreatment peripheral blood TCR clonality below the median was linked to improved progression-free and overall survival.

Recombination linked TRBV7-3 to TRBJ1-1; a stretch of 7 junction bases matches TRBD1. The receptor comes from a man between 60 and 70 years old with urothelial cancer. This material consisted of PBMCs, taken around atezolizumab (anti-PD-L1) treatment. DNA sequence: TGTGCCAGCAGCCCTGTGGGGGACAGTCGCACTGAAGCTTTCTTT. It specifies CASSPVGDSRTEAFF.